These T cell receptor beta chains were read from a single sample in a study of T cell repertoires in ileal Crohn's disease. This table comes from immunoSEQ multiplex PCR, and its TCRdb copy is limited to in-frame clones, with some not included. Among around 3,600 clones listed, approximately 91% were seen once. Sequences were obtained from ileal tissue. Receptors were obtained from an adult with Crohn's disease. The CDR3 runs from the conserved cysteine through the conserved F or W. D genes are given only for firm matches. Size is omitted from some rows. Given values are once, few, many or a class for expanded clones.

clone size: .
V gene: TRBV19
D gene: TRBD1
J gene: TRBJ2-6
CDR3 protein: CASHRDRASSAGANVLTF
CDR3 DNA: TGTGCCAGCCATCGGGACAGGGCATCGAGTGCTGGGGCCAACGTCCTGACTTTC

clone size: .
V gene: TRBV9
D gene: TRBD2
J gene: TRBJ2-3
CDR3 protein: CASSPPWRAGSTDTQYF
CDR3 DNA: TGTGCCAGCAGCCCACCTTGGAGAGCGGGAAGCACAGATACGCAGTATTTT

clone size: .
V gene: TRBV6-5
D gene: .
J gene: TRBJ2-7
CDR3 protein: CASKSRVASDYEQYF
CDR3 DNA: TGTGCCAGCAAAAGTAGGGTCGCTAGCGACTACGAGCAGTACTTC

clone size: .
V gene: TRBV23-1
D gene: .
J gene: TRBJ2-7
CDR3 protein: CASSDGENCEQYF
CDR3 DNA: TGCGCCAGCAGCGATGGGGAAAATTGCGAGCAGTACTTC

clone size: .
V gene: TRBV27
D gene: TRBD2
J gene: TRBJ2-1
CDR3 protein: CASSATPGLAGYEQFF
CDR3 DNA: TGTGCCAGCAGTGCTACCCCGGGACTAGCGGGATATGAGCAGTTCTTC

clone size: .
V gene: TRBV5-1
D gene: .
J gene: TRBJ1-4
CDR3 protein: CASSFNRASEKLFF
CDR3 DNA: TGCGCCAGCAGCTTCAACAGGGCGAGTGAAAAACTGTTTTTT

clone size: .
V gene: TRBV12-5
D gene: .
J gene: TRBJ2-5
CDR3 protein: CASGLVLGKETQYF
CDR3 DNA: TGTGCTAGTGGTTTGGTACTAGGCAAAGAGACCCAGTACTTC

clone size: .
V gene: TRBV6-4
D gene: .
J gene: TRBJ2-2
CDR3 protein: CASSPASDTGELFF
CDR3 DNA: TGTGCCAGCAGCCCCGCATCAGACACCGGGGAGCTGTTTTTT

clone size: few
V gene: TRBV2
D gene: TRBD2
J gene: TRBJ2-1
CDR3 protein: CASSISGGAGDEQFF
CDR3 DNA: TGTGCCAGCAGTATTAGCGGGGGGGCCGGCGATGAGCAGTTCTTC

clone size: .
V gene: TRBV7-2
D gene: TRBD2
J gene: TRBJ2-1
CDR3 protein: CASSLALAGGPYEQFF
CDR3 DNA: TGTGCCAGCAGCTTAGCCCTAGCGGGGGGGCCATATGAGCAGTTCTTC

clone size: .
V gene: TRBV7-9
D gene: .
J gene: TRBJ2-6
CDR3 protein: CASSLSNDGANVLTF
CDR3 DNA: TGTGCCAGCAGCTTGTCCAACGATGGGGCCAACGTCCTGACTTTC

clone size: .
V gene: TRBV19
D gene: .
J gene: TRBJ2-2
CDR3 protein: CASSPVPNTGELFF
CDR3 DNA: TGTGCCAGTAGTCCAGTACCGAACACCGGGGAGCTGTTTTTT

clone size: .
V gene: TRBV18
D gene: TRBD1
J gene: TRBJ1-1
CDR3 protein: CASSPLRGGDTEAFF
CDR3 DNA: TGTGCCAGCTCACCACTCAGGGGGGGGGACACTGAAGCTTTCTTT

clone size: few
V gene: TRBV21-1
D gene: .
J gene: TRBJ2-7
CDR3 protein: CASSRGDRDSYEQYF
CDR3 DNA: TGTGCCAGCAGCAGAGGGGACAGGGACTCCTACGAGCAGTACTTC

clone size: .
V gene: TRBV14
D gene: TRBD2
J gene: TRBJ2-7
CDR3 protein: CASSQPGLAGGQYEQYF
CDR3 DNA: TGTGCCAGCAGCCAGCCGGGACTAGCGGGAGGACAGTACGAGCAGTACTTC

clone size: .
V gene: TRBV5-1
D gene: .
J gene: TRBJ1-3
CDR3 protein: CASSLDLATSGNTIYF
CDR3 DNA: TGCGCCAGCAGCTTAGACTTGGCGACCTCTGGAAACACCATATATTTT

clone size: once
V gene: TRBV5-1
D gene: .
J gene: TRBJ1-3
CDR3 protein: CASSSEPTPYSGNTIYF
CDR3 DNA: TGCGCCAGCAGCTCGGAGCCGACACCTTACTCTGGAAACACCATATATTTT

clone size: .
V gene: TRBV10-2
D gene: .
J gene: TRBJ2-7
CDR3 protein: CASSRDGSYEQYF
CDR3 DNA: TGCGCCAGCAGCCGGGACGGATCCTACGAGCAGTACTTC

clone size: .
V gene: TRBV9
D gene: TRBD1
J gene: TRBJ2-1
CDR3 protein: CASSVRDRKYNEQFF
CDR3 DNA: TGTGCCAGCAGCGTCCGGGACAGAAAATACAATGAGCAGTTCTTC

clone size: .
V gene: TRBV7-6
D gene: TRBD1
J gene: TRBJ2-7
CDR3 protein: CASSQDRGEQYF
CDR3 DNA: TGTGCCAGCAGTCAGGACAGGGGTGAGCAGTACTTC

clone size: .
V gene: TRBV4-1
D gene: .
J gene: TRBJ2-7
CDR3 protein: CASSQDRQGDYEQYF
CDR3 DNA: TGCGCCAGCAGCCAAGATCGCCAGGGTGACTACGAGCAGTACTTC

clone size: .
V gene: TRBV15
D gene: .
J gene: TRBJ2-1
CDR3 protein: CATSATGSRWNEQFF
CDR3 DNA: TGTGCCACCAGCGCCACGGGGAGCCGGTGGAATGAGCAGTTCTTC

clone size: .
V gene: TRBV2
D gene: TRBD2
J gene: TRBJ2-5
CDR3 protein: CASSEYGLAKETQYF
CDR3 DNA: TGTGCCAGCAGTGAGTATGGACTAGCGAAAGAGACCCAGTACTTC

clone size: .
V gene: TRBV10-2
D gene: .
J gene: TRBJ2-2
CDR3 protein: CASSESHGELFF
CDR3 DNA: TGCGCCAGCAGTGAGTCTCATGGGGAGCTGTTTTTT

clone size: .
V gene: TRBV25-1
D gene: TRBD1
J gene: TRBJ2-2
CDR3 protein: CASSEYRTGGTGELFF
CDR3 DNA: TGTGCCAGCAGTGAATATAGGACAGGGGGCACCGGGGAGCTGTTTTTT

clone size: .
V gene: TRBV4-2
D gene: TRBD2
J gene: TRBJ2-5
CDR3 protein: CASSQKGLAEETQYF
CDR3 DNA: TGTGCCAGCAGCCAAAAGGGACTAGCGGAAGAGACCCAGTACTTC

clone size: .
V gene: TRBV5-1
D gene: .
J gene: TRBJ2-3
CDR3 protein: CASSLDSKGTDTQYF
CDR3 DNA: TGCGCCAGCAGCTTGGATAGCAAGGGAACAGATACGCAGTATTTT

clone size: .
V gene: TRBV7-6
D gene: .
J gene: TRBJ2-2
CDR3 protein: CASSPEQNTGELFF
CDR3 DNA: TGTGCCAGCAGCCCTGAGCAGAACACCGGGGAGCTGTTTTTT

clone size: .
V gene: TRBV7-8
D gene: TRBD1
J gene: TRBJ1-2
CDR3 protein: CASSFTTGATTGYGYTF
CDR3 DNA: TGTGCCAGCAGCTTTACGACAGGGGCGACCACAGGCTATGGCTACACCTTC

clone size: .
V gene: TRBV5-4
D gene: .
J gene: TRBJ2-3
CDR3 protein: CASSLAATSTDTQYF
CDR3 DNA: TGTGCCAGCAGCTTGGCCGCAACTAGCACAGATACGCAGTATTTT

clone size: few
V gene: TRBV27
D gene: .
J gene: TRBJ2-7
CDR3 protein: CASSSPGHSSYEQYF
CDR3 DNA: TGTGCCAGCAGTTCCCCGGGACATAGCTCCTACGAGCAGTACTTC

clone size: .
V gene: TRBV28
D gene: TRBD1
J gene: TRBJ1-1
CDR3 protein: CASSPGGGNTEAFF
CDR3 DNA: TGTGCCAGCAGCCCAGGGGGCGGAAACACTGAAGCTTTCTTT

clone size: .
V gene: TRBV6-1
D gene: .
J gene: TRBJ2-7
CDR3 protein: CASSEMAGNPYEQYF
CDR3 DNA: TGTGCCAGCAGTGAAATGGCAGGGAACCCCTACGAGCAGTACTTC

clone size: once
V gene: TRBV7-9
D gene: .
J gene: TRBJ2-3
CDR3 protein: CASRPGDTQYF
CDR3 DNA: TGTGCCAGCAGACCCGGGGATACGCAGTATTTT

clone size: .
V gene: TRBV27
D gene: TRBD1
J gene: TRBJ1-6
CDR3 protein: CASSSSTGSISPLHF
CDR3 DNA: TGTGCCAGCAGTTCATCGACAGGGAGTATTTCACCCCTCCACTTT